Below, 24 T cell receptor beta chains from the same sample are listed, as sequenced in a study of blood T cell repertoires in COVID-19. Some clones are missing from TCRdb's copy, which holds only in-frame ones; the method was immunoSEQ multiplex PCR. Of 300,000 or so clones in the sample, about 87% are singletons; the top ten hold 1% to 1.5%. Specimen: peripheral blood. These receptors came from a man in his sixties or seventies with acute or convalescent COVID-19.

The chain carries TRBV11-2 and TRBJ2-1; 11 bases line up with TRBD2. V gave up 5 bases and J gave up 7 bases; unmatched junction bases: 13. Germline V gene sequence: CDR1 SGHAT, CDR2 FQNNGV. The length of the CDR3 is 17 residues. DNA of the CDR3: TGTGCCAGCAGCCTACTAGTTAGCGGGAGGGCCGATAATGAGCAGTTCTTC. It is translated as CASSLLVSGRADNEQFF. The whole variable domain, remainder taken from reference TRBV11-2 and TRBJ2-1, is EAGVAQSPRYKIIEKRQSVAFWCNPISGHATLYWYQQILGQGPKLLIQFQNNGVVDDSQLPKDRFSAERLKGVDSTLKIQPAKLEDSAVYLCASSLLVSGRADNEQFFGPGTRLTVL.

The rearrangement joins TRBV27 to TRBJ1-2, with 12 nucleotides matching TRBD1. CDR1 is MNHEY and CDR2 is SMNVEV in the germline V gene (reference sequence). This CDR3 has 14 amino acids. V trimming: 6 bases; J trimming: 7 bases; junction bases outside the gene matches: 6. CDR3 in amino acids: CASRWDRGQGGYTF. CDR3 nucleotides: TGTGCCAGCAGATGGGACAGGGGGCAAGGTGGCTACACCTTC.

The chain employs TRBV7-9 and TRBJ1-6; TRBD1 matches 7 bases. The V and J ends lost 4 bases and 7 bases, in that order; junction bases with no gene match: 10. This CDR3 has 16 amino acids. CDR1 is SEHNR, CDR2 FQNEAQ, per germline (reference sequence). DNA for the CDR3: TGTGCCAGCAGCTGGACAGGTTCCACCGAAAATTCACCCCTCCACTTT. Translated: CASSWTGSTENSPLHF.

This CDR3 is CASSQGGSGEKLFF. The CDR3 DNA reads as TGCGCCAGCAGCCAAGGGGGAAGCGGGGAAAAACTGTTTTTT. This sequence joins TRBV4-3 and TRBJ1-4; no definite D call. V was cut by 1 base and J by 8 bases, with 11 bases left in between. The V gene's germline CDR1 is LGHNA and CDR2 YSLEER. The CDR3 is 14 residues long.

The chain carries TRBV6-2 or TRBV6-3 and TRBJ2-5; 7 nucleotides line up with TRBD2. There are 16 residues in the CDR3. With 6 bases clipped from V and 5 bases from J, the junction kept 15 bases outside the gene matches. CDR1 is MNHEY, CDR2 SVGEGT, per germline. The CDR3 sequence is CASSPLGAPGGETQYF. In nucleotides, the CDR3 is TGTGCCAGCAGCCCCCTCGGGGCCCCGGGAGGTGAGACCCAGTACTTC.

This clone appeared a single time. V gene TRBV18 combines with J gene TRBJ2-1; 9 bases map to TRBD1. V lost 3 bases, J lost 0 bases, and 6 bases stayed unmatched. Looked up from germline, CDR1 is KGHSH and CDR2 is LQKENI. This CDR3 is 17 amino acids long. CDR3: CASSPGTGSPSYNEQFF. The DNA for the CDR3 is TGTGCCAGCTCACCCGGGACAGGGTCGCCCTCCTACAATGAGCAGTTCTTC.

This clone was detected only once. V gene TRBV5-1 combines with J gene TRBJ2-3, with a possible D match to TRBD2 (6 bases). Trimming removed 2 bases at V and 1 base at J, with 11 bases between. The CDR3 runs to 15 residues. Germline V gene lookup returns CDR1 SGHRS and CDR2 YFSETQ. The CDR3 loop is CASSLGGSGTDTQYF. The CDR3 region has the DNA TGCGCCAGCAGCTTAGGAGGGAGCGGCACAGATACGCAGTATTTT.

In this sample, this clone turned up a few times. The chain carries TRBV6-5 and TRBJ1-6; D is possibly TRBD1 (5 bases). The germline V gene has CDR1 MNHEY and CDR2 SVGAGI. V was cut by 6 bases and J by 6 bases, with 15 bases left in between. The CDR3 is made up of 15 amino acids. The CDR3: CASSQTVRANSPLHF. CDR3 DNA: TGTGCCAGCAGCCAGACAGTTCGGGCTAATTCACCCCTCCACTTT.

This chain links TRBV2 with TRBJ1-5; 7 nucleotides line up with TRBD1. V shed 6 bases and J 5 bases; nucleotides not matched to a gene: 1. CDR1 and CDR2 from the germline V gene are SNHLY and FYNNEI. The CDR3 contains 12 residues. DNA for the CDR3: TGTGCCAGCAGCCAGGGGGATCAGCCCCAGCATTTT. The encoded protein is CASSQGDQPQHF. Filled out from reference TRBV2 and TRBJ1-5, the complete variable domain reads EPEVTQTPSHQVTQMGQEVILRCVPISNHLYFYWYRQILGQKVEFLVSFYNNEISEKSEIFDDQFSVERPDGSNFTLKIRSTKLEDSAMYFCASSQGDQPQHFGDGTRLSIL.

CDR3 bases: TGTGCCAGCAGTTATTTGGGGAGAGAAGAGACCCAGTACTTC. It codes for CASSYLGREETQYF. The V call is TRBV6-2 or TRBV6-3, the J call TRBJ2-5; D is perhaps TRBD2 (5 bases). Trimming pared 3 bases from V and 3 bases from J, leaving 11 bases between. This CDR3 is 14 amino acids long. Germline-derived CDR1 and CDR2 are MNHEY and SVGEGT.

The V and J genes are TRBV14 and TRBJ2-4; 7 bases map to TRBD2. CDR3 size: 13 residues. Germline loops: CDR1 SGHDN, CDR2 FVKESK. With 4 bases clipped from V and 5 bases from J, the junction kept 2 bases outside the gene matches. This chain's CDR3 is CASSPSGENIQYF. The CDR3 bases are TGTGCCAGCAGCCCCAGCGGGGAAAACATTCAGTACTTC.

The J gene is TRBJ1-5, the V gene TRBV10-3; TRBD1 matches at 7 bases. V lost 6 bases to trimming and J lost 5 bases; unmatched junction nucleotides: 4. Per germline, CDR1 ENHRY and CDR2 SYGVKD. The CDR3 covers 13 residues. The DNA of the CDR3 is TGTGCCATCAGCGATCAGGGGGATCAGCCCCAGCATTTT. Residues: CAISDQGDQPQHF.

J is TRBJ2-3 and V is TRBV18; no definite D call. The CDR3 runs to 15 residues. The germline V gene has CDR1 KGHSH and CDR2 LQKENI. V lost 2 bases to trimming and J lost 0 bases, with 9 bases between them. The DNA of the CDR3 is TGTGCCAGCTCACCAACGACTGGTAGCACAGATACGCAGTATTTT. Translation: CASSPTTGSTDTQYF.

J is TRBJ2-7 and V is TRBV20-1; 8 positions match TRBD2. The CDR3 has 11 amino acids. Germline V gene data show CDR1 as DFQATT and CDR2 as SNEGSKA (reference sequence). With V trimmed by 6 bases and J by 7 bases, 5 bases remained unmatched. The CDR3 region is CSAGGRKEQYF. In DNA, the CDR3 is TGCAGTGCCGGCGGGAGGAAAGAGCAGTACTTC.

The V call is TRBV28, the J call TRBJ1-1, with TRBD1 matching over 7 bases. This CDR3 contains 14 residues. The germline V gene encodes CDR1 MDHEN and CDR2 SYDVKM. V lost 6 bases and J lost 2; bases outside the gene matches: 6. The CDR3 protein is CASRSGQRNTEAFF. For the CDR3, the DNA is TGTGCCAGCAGGTCGGGACAGAGAAACACTGAAGCTTTCTTT.

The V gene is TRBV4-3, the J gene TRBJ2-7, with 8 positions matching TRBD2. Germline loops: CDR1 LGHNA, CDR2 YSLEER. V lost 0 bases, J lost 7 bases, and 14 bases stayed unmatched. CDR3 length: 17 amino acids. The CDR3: CASSQDWFGGRMGEQYF. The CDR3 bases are TGCGCCAGCAGCCAAGATTGGTTCGGCGGGAGGATGGGGGAGCAGTACTTC.

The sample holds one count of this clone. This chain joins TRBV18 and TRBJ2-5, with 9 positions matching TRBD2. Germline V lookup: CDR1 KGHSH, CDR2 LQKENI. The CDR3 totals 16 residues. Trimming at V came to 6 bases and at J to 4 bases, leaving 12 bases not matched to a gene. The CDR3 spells CASSPRRGGTGETQYF. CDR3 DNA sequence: TGTGCCAGCTCCCCCCGGCGGGGGGGCACAGGAGAGACCCAGTACTTC.

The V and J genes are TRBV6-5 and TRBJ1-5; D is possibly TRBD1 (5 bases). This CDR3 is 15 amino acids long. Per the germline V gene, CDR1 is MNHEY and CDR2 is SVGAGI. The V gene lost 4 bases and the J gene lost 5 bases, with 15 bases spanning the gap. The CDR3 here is CASSSTWGRDQPQHF. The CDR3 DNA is TGTGCCAGCAGTTCAACGTGGGGCAGGGATCAGCCCCAGCATTTT.

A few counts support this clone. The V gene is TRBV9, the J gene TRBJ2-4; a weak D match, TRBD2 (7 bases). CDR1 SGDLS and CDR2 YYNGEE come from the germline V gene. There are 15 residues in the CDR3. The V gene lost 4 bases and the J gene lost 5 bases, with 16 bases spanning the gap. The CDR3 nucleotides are TGTGCCAGCAGCCCTCGATGGGGGGGCGAAAACATTCAGTACTTC. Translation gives CASSPRWGGENIQYF.

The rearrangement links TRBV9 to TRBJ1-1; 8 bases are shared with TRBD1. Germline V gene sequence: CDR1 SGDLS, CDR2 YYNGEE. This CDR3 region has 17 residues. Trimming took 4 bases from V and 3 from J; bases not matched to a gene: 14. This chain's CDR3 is CASSNPQGALWDTEAFF. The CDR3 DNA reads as TGTGCCAGCAGCAACCCCCAGGGGGCTTTGTGGGACACTGAAGCTTTCTTT.

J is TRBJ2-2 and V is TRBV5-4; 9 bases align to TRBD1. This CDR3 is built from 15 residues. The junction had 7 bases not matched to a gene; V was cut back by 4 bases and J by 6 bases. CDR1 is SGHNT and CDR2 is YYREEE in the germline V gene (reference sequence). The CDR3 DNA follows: TGTGCCAGCAGCCCCCGGGACAGGGTGGCCGGGGAGCTGTTTTTT. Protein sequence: CASSPRDRVAGELFF. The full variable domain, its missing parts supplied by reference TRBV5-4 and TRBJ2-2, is ETGVTQSPTHLIKTRGQQVTLRCSSQSGHNTVSWYQQALGQGPQFIFQYYREEENGRGNFPPRFSGLQFPNYSSELNVNALELDDSALYLCASSPRDRVAGELFFGEGSRLTVL.

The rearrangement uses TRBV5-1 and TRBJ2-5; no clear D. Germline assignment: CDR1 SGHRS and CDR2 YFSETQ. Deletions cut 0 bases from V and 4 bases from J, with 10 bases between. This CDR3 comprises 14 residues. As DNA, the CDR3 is TGCGCCAGCAGCTTGGAACGGGTCCCAGAGACCCAGTACTTC. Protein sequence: CASSLERVPETQYF.

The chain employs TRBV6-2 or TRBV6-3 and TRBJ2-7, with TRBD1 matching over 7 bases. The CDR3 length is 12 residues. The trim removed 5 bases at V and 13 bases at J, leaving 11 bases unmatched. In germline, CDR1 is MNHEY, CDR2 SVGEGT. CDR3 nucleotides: TGTGCCAGCAGTACCTCGGACAGGTTAGGCTACTTC. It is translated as CASSTSDRLGYF.

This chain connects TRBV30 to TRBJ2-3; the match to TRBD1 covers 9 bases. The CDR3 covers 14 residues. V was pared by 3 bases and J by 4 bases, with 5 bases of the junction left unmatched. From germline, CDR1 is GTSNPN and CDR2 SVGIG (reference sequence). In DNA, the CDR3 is TGTGCCTGGAGCAGGACAGGGGTGGCAGATACGCAGTATTTT. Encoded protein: CAWSRTGVADTQYF.